One sample yielded the 25 T cell receptor beta chains listed below, sequenced in a study of T-cell reconstitution after alpha-beta-depleted transplantation in children. As it was prepared, the TCRbeta library received unique molecular identifiers. Each CDR3 protein is one row after TCRdb ran MiXCR on the PCR reads. This table holds hundreds of thousands of distinct CDR3 sequences, 15% to 20% found once. Sequencing used PBMCs, mostly from graft donor cells, obtained 360 days after TCRalphabeta/CD19-depleted stem cell transplant. These receptors all stem from a boy younger than two who had a stem cell transplant for Wiskott-Aldrich syndrome, so the T cells may come from the graft donor.

J is TRBJ2-7 and V is TRBV30; either TRBD1 or TRBD2 may fit D (5 bases each). The germline V and J ends were trimmed by 6 bases and 7 bases, with 19 bases remaining between them. The CDR3 loop spans 13 amino acids. CDR1 GTSNPN and CDR2 SVGIG come from the germline V gene (reference sequence). CDR3 nucleotides: TGTGCCTGCCGCACACGGGGCCCTAGGGAGCAGTACTTC. This codes for CACRTRGPREQYF.

The chain has TRBV29-1 and TRBJ1-2; perhaps TRBD1 as D (6 bases). V dropped 5 bases and J dropped 9 bases, with 19 bases sitting between them. From germline, CDR1 is SQVTM and CDR2 ANQGSEA. The CDR3 loop spans 13 amino acids. The CDR3 coding sequence is TGCAGCGTTAAAGGACAGAGGCCCCACCGCTACACCTTC. Its protein is CSVKGQRPHRYTF.

At least ten counts were recorded for this clonotype. The V and J genes are TRBV10-3 and TRBJ2-1, with a weak D call TRBD1 (6 bases). CDR3 length: 14 residues. The V and J ends lost 11 bases and 5 bases respectively, with 19 bases between them. The germline V gene has CDR1 ENHRY and CDR2 SYGVKD. The CDR3 DNA sequence: TGTGCCCTATCCCAGGGGTATGAGCACAATGAGCAGTTCTTC. As protein: CALSQGYEHNEQFF.

This clonotype has just a few counts. This rearrangement joins TRBV12-3 or TRBV12-4 to TRBJ2-1, with TRBD2 as a possible D gene (5 bases). CDR3 length equals 13 residues. V shed 0 bases and J shed 10 bases, with 10 bases lying between them. The chain's CDR3 is CASSLALGGEQFF. The CDR3 region has the DNA TGTGCCAGCAGTTTAGCGCTCGGAGGCGAGCAGTTCTTC.

J is TRBJ2-2 and V is TRBV10-3; no clear D gene. Trimming took 8 bases from V and 4 from J, leaving 8 bases between them. The CDR3 runs 12 residues. The germline gives CDR1 ENHRY, CDR2 SYGVKD. The CDR3 loop reads CAIPGGTGELFF. The DNA of the CDR3 is TGTGCCATCCCGGGCGGCACCGGGGAGCTGTTTTTT.

This clonotype was picked up a small number of times. V usage is TRBV10-3 and J usage is TRBJ2-5; D possibly corresponds to TRBD1 (6 bases). The V gene's germline CDR1 is ENHRY and CDR2 SYGVKD. V was cut by 8 bases and J by 2 bases, with 9 bases left in between. The CDR3 covers 12 residues. The CDR3 protein is CAIGDTQETQYF. The CDR3 DNA sequence: TGTGCCATCGGGGACACACAAGAGACCCAGTACTTC.

V usage is TRBV10-1 and J usage is TRBJ2-7; 7 positions match TRBD1. Germline lookup yields CDR1 WNHNN and CDR2 SYGVQD (reference sequence). Trimming removed 3 bases from V and 3 bases from J; junction bases left unmatched: 2. This CDR3 spans 13 amino acids. CDR3 in amino acids: CASSEGGLYEQYF. CDR3 nucleotide sequence: TGCGCCAGCAGTGAAGGGGGCCTCTACGAGCAGTACTTC.

This clonotype has a count of ten or more. This chain joins TRBV7-9 and TRBJ2-1; 9 bases line up with TRBD2. This CDR3 has 23 residues. Trimming at V came to 5 bases and at J to 5 bases, leaving 31 bases not matched to a gene. The germline gives CDR1 SEHNR, CDR2 FQNEAQ (reference sequence). CDR3 DNA: TGTGCCAGCAGCCCGCCGGCCAGCTACGGGGTAGAAGTAGCGGGAGTGTGGGACAATGAGCAGTTCTTC. Its translation is CASSPPASYGVEVAGVWDNEQFF.

This clonotype has only a few counts. The chain has TRBV4-1 and TRBJ2-7; D ambiguous. Trimming removed 1 base from V and 3 bases from J, with 13 bases in between. Germline V gives CDR1 MGHRA, CDR2 YSYEKL. CDR3 length: 15 amino acids. The CDR3 nucleotides read TGCGCCAGCAGCCAAGCATTAGGACGAGTCTACGAGCAGTACTTC. It specifies CASSQALGRVYEQYF.

V and J are TRBV24-1 and TRBJ2-1; a weak D match, TRBD1 (8 bases). V was trimmed by 3 bases and J by 9 bases, leaving 20 bases between them. Germline CDR1 reads KGHDR; CDR2 reads SFDVKD. CDR3 size: 16 residues. This chain's CDR3 is CATSDLGQGLSSEQFF. In nucleotides, the CDR3 is TGTGCCACCAGTGATCTAGGACAGGGACTAAGTAGTGAGCAGTTCTTC.

This sequence joins TRBV15 and TRBJ2-7, with 7 bases lining up with TRBD1. Germline V gene lookup returns CDR1 LNHNV and CDR2 YYDKDF (reference sequence). The junction had 4 bases not matched to a gene; V was cut back by 0 bases and J by 2 bases. This CDR3 comprises 15 residues. The chain's CDR3 is CATSRDRTGTYEQYF. As DNA, the CDR3 is TGTGCCACCAGCAGAGATAGGACAGGCACCTACGAGCAGTACTTC. Full variable domain (remainder filled in from reference TRBV15 and TRBJ2-7): DAMVIQNPRYQVTQFGKPVTLSCSQTLNHNVMYWYQQKSSQAPKLLFHYYDKDFNNEADTPDNFQSRRPNTSFCFLDIRSPGLGDTAMYLCATSRDRTGTYEQYFGPGTRLTVT.

V is TRBV2 and J is TRBJ2-7; 7 bases are a match to TRBD2. The trim removed 2 bases at V and 2 bases at J, leaving 6 bases unmatched. In germline, CDR1 is SNHLY, CDR2 FYNNEI. The CDR3 extends over 15 amino acids. CDR3 protein: CASSELAVVTYEQYF. The CDR3 DNA reads TGTGCCAGCAGTGAACTAGCGGTGGTCACCTACGAGCAGTACTTC.

This clonotype was observed many times. The chain recombines TRBV4-3 with TRBJ2-1; D is possibly TRBD1 (6 bases). Germline CDR1 reads LGHNA; CDR2 reads YSLEER. V was trimmed by 3 bases and J by 4 bases, leaving 10 bases between them. The length of the CDR3 is 14 residues. CDR3 amino acids: CASSQRTEYNEQFF. Written as DNA, the CDR3 is TGCGCCAGCAGCCAGCGGACAGAATACAATGAGCAGTTCTTC.

This clonotype was counted once. The CDR3 spells CSARAGWGSDGRALRTDTQYF. As DNA, the CDR3 is TGCAGTGCTAGAGCCGGATGGGGCTCTGACGGGAGGGCTTTAAGGACAGATACGCAGTATTTT. This chain links TRBV20-1 with TRBJ2-3; 8 positions match TRBD2. The CDR3 is made up of 21 amino acids. V was pared by 1 base and J by 3 bases, with 24 bases of the junction left unmatched. Germline CDR1 DFQATT, CDR2 SNEGSKA (reference sequence).

The rearrangement uses TRBV12-3 or TRBV12-4 and TRBJ2-1; 7 bases line up with TRBD1. CDR3 length: 14 residues. Unmatched junction bases numbered 5, after V lost 2 bases and J lost 7 bases. In DNA form, the CDR3 reads TGTGCCAGCAGTTTAAAGGGGGCTTGGAATGAGCAGTTCTTC. It codes for CASSLKGAWNEQFF.

Many counts were recorded for this clonotype. The junction departs from the called germline gene at one end, perhaps through a read error. The rearrangement uses TRBV5-1 and TRBJ2-1; D is possibly TRBD2 (5 bases). Germline assignment: CDR1 SGHRS and CDR2 YFSETQ. The CDR3 loop spans 14 amino acids. The CDR3 here is CASSLSGSYNEQFF. The DNA of the CDR3 is TGTGCCAGCAGCCTCAGCGGCTCCTACAATGAGCAGTTCTTC.

The V call is TRBV18, the J call TRBJ2-1; 8 positions agree with TRBD2. J lost 7 bases, V lost 3 bases, and 14 bases had no gene match. The CDR3 extends over 17 amino acids. Germline V gene lookup returns CDR1 KGHSH and CDR2 LQKENI. CDR3 coding DNA: TGTGCCAGCTCACCCCCCCGGGTAGCGGGAATGGGAAATGAGCAGTTCTTC. Translating gives CASSPPRVAGMGNEQFF.

The chain employs TRBV4-3 and TRBJ2-3; a possible D gene is TRBD1 (5 bases). Per the germline V gene, CDR1 is LGHNA and CDR2 is YSLEER. This CDR3 is built from 15 residues. V lost 1 base and J lost 5, with 13 bases in between. The CDR3 reads CASSQGEQAVDTQYF. CDR3 nucleotide sequence: TGCGCCAGCAGCCAAGGGGAACAGGCGGTAGATACGCAGTATTTT.

This clonotype occurred a few times. The chain recombines TRBV4-1 with TRBJ2-2, with 7 bases identical to TRBD2. The V gene's germline CDR1 is MGHRA and CDR2 YSYEKL. The trim removed 8 bases at V and 5 bases at J, leaving 5 bases unmatched. This CDR3 region has 13 residues. This chain's CDR3 is CASYGGRTGELFF. The CDR3 DNA reads TGCGCCAGCTACGGGGGGAGGACCGGGGAGCTGTTTTTT.

This clonotype was observed a handful of times. The V gene is TRBV5-1, the J gene TRBJ1-2, with D tentatively TRBD1 (6 bases). From germline, CDR1 is SGHRS and CDR2 YFSETQ. V lost 2 bases to trimming and J lost 3 bases, with 14 bases between them. The CDR3 totals 15 residues. CDR3 sequence: CASSFVGGADYGYTF. The CDR3 DNA reads TGCGCCAGCAGCTTCGTCGGGGGGGCGGACTATGGCTACACCTTC.

This clonotype was seen a handful of times. The junction shows a germline mismatch at one end, possibly a read error. The V gene is TRBV12-3 or TRBV12-4, the J gene TRBJ2-2, with D perhaps matching TRBD1 (6 bases). The CDR3 is 12 residues long. CDR3 loop: CAGRGNTGELFF. CDR3 sequence (DNA): TGTGCCGGCAGGGGAAACACCGGGGAGCTGTTTTTT.

This clonotype was counted only a few times. The gene calls are TRBV28 and TRBJ2-3; TRBD2 agrees at 11 bases. The ends lost 2 bases at V and 4 bases at J; junction bases unmatched: 5. The CDR3 covers 16 residues. Per germline, CDR1 MDHEN and CDR2 SYDVKM. CDR3 sequence (DNA): TGTGCCAGCAGTTTAGGTAGCGGGAGGGCCTCAGATACGCAGTATTTT. Translating gives CASSLGSGRASDTQYF.

This clonotype was counted between two and nine times. Relative to the germline gene, one junction end is altered; a read error may explain this. The gene calls are TRBV5-1 and TRBJ2-2; 8 bases line up with TRBD1. The CDR3 sequence is 15 residues long. The germline V gene encodes CDR1 SGHRS and CDR2 YFSETQ. In nucleotides, the CDR3 is TGTGCCAGCAGCCTGGGACAGGTTAACACCGGGGAGCTGTTTTTT. Its protein product is CASSLGQVNTGELFF. Filled out from reference TRBV5-1 and TRBJ2-2, the complete variable domain reads KAGVTQTPRYLIKTRGQQVTLSCSPISGHRSVSWYQQTPGQGLQFLFEYFSETQRNKGNFPGRFSGRQFSNSRSEMNVSTLELGDSALYLCASSLGQVNTGELFFGEGSRLTVL.

The rearrangement joins TRBV4-2 to TRBJ2-5; the D is unclear. This CDR3 region has 16 residues. The germline V gene has CDR1 LGHNA and CDR2 YNFKEQ. Trimming stripped 1 base from V and 2 bases from J, with 14 bases between. CDR3 bases: TGTGCCAGCAGCCAAGGCCGGACCAGTGAGCAAGAGACCCAGTACTTC. Amino acids: CASSQGRTSEQETQYF.

The table lists this clonotype with a few counts. The CDR3 spells CASSLTWDEQYF. CDR3 DNA: TGTGCCAGCAGTTTAACTTGGGACGAGCAGTACTTC. V usage is TRBV12-3 or TRBV12-4 and J usage is TRBJ2-7; D is undetermined. Trimming took 2 bases from V and 5 from J, leaving 7 bases between them. This CDR3 has 12 amino acids.